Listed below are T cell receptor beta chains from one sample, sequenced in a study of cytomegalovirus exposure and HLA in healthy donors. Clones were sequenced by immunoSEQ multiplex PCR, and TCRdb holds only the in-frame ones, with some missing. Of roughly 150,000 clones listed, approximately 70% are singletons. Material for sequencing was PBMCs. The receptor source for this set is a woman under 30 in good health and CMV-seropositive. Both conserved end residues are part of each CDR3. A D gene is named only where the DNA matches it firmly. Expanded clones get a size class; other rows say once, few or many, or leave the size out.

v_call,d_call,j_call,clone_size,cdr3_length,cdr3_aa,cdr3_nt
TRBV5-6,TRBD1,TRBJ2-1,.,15,CASSSGQGAVDEQFF,TGTGCCAGCAGCTCGGGACAGGGGGCAGTCGATGAGCAGTTCTTC
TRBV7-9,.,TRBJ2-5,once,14,CASSSPPEVETQYF,TGTGCCAGCAGCTCCCCCCCGGAGGTGGAGACCCAGTACTTC
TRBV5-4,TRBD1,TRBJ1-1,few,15,CASSLGQGGNTEAFF,TGTGCCAGCAGCTTGGGACAGGGGGGGAACACTGAAGCTTTCTTT
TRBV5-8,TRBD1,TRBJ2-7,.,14,CASSVDRGGYEQYF,TGTGCCAGCAGCGTCGACAGGGGAGGCTACGAGCAGTACTTC
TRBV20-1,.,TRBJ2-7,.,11,CSAIKGNEQYF,TGCAGTGCTATCAAGGGGAACGAGCAGTACTTC
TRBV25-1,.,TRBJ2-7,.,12,CASSEFGAGLYF,TGTGCCAGCAGTGAATTTGGGGCAGGGCTGTACTTC
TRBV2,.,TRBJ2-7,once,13,CASRGDRSYEQYF,TGTGCCAGCAGGGGCGACAGATCCTACGAGCAGTACTTC
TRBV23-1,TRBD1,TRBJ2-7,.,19,CASSQFPLGTVRPSYEQYF,TGCGCCAGCAGTCAATTCCCCTTAGGGACAGTGAGACCGTCCTACGAGCAGTACTTC
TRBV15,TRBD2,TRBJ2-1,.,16,CATSRGLLAEYNEQFF,TGTGCCACCAGCAGAGGTTTACTAGCGGAATACAATGAGCAGTTCTTC
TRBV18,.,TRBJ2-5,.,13,CASSPNGGETQYF,TGTGCCAGCTCACCAAATGGCGGAGAGACCCAGTACTTC
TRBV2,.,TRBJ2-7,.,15,CASSVGPGDSYEQYF,TGTGCCAGCAGTGTCGGCCCGGGTGACTCCTACGAGCAGTACTTC
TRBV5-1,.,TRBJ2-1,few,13,CASSVLSYNEQFF,TGCGCCAGCAGCGTCCTCTCCTACAATGAGCAGTTCTTC
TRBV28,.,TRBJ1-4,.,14,CASSSGDRGKKLFF,TGTGCCAGCAGTAGCGGGGACCGCGGAAAAAAACTGTTTTTT
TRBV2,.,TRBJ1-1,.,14,CASSAGEYRTEAFF,TGTGCCAGCAGCGCAGGGGAATATAGGACTGAAGCTTTCTTT
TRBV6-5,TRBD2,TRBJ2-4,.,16,CASSYSGPSGGNIQYF,TGTGCCAGCAGTTACTCGGGCCCTAGCGGGGGAAACATTCAGTACTTC
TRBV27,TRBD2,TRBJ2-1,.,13,CASSHGTSGFQFF,TGTGCCAGCAGTCACGGGACTAGCGGCTTTCAGTTCTTC